This entry describes one TCR beta chain. The record originates from a study of T cell changes during pregnancy in multiple sclerosis. In germline, CDR1 is SGHNT, CDR2 YENEEA. Trimming cost V 5 bases and J 7 bases; bases outside gene matches: 6. This CDR3 has 14 amino acids. This table comes from immunoSEQ multiplex PCR, and its TCRdb copy is limited to in-frame clones, with some not included. The repertoire holds more than 30,000 clones, 90% seen once, with under 0.75% in the top ten. The receptor was derived from a female donor in good health, enrolled as a control in a pregnancy study. V usage is TRBV11-3 and J usage is TRBJ2-2; 8 nucleotides align to TRBD2. Sequenced here: CD4+ T cells from peripheral blood mononuclear cells, sampled in the third trimester of pregnancy. The CDR3 bases are TGTGCCAGCAGCCTAAGCGGGGGTGTCGGGGAGCTGTTTTTT. Translated: CASSLSGGVGELFF. Together with reference TRBV11-3 and TRBJ2-2, the CDR3 gives the full variable domain: EAGVVQSPRYKIIEKKQPVAFWCNPISGHNTLYWYLQNLGQGPELLIRYENEEAVDDSQLPKDRFSAERLKGVDSTLKIQPAELGDSAVYLCASSLSGGVGELFFGEGSRLTVL.